Listed below are T cell receptor beta chains from one sample, sequenced in a study of cytomegalovirus exposure and HLA in healthy donors. The repertoire was sequenced with immunoSEQ multiplex PCR; TCRdb's copy has only in-frame clones and lacks some. The repertoire holds some 90,000 clones, with approximately 70% as singletons. The sequencing sample was made of PBMCs. The receptors come from a man in his 60s in good health and CMV-seronegative. CDR3s include the opening cysteine and the closing phenylalanine or tryptophan. D genes are given only for firm matches. Not every row has a clone size; where given, it reads once, few, many or a size class.

D gene,V gene,J gene,clone size,CDR3 DNA,CDR3 protein
TRBD1,TRBV5-6,TRBJ1-2,NA,TGTGCCAGCAGCCAGGACAGGGGCAGGGGCTACACCTTC,CASSQDRGRGYTF
NA,TRBV5-1,TRBJ2-2,NA,TGCGCCAGCAGCTTAGGACAGTTGAACACCGGGGAGCTGTTTTTT,CASSLGQLNTGELFF
TRBD2,TRBV11-1,TRBJ2-5,few,TGTGCCAGCAGCAAACGACGGACTAGCGTACAAGAGACCCAGTACTTC,CASSKRRTSVQETQYF
TRBD2,TRBV5-4,TRBJ2-1,few,TGTGCCAGCAGCTTGGGGGCGGGAGAGATAAATGAGCAGTTCTTC,CASSLGAGEINEQFF
NA,TRBV27,TRBJ2-1,NA,TGTGCCAGCAGTTCCCCCGCGGGGCGCTCCTACAATGAGCAGTTCTTC,CASSSPAGRSYNEQFF
NA,TRBV5-6,TRBJ2-3,NA,TGTGCCAGCAGCTCTGTGGTAGCAGATACGCAGTATTTT,CASSSVVADTQYF
TRBD2,TRBV9,TRBJ2-5,NA,TGTGCCAGCAGTAGGGCTAGCGGAGTACAAGAGACCCAGTACTTC,CASSRASGVQETQYF
NA,TRBV19,TRBJ2-1,NA,TGTGCCAGTACCGATAATACGGGAGACGGTGAGCAGTTCTTC,CASTDNTGDGEQFF
NA,TRBV7-9,TRBJ1-2,NA,TGTGCCAGCAGCTTAGGAAGGCGGGGAGGCTATGGCTACACCTTC,CASSLGRRGGYGYTF
TRBD2,TRBV30,TRBJ2-1,NA,TGTGCCTGGAGGCCCCCGGGCGGGAGAAAATACAATGAGCAGTTCTTC,CAWRPPGGRKYNEQFF
TRBD2,TRBV6-6,TRBJ2-7,NA,TGTGCCAGCAGTACTGGGGGGGAATTCTCCTACGAGCAGTACTTC,CASSTGGEFSYEQYF
NA,TRBV30,TRBJ1-1,few,TGTGCCTTGACGGGGATCCTGAACACTGAAGCTTTCTTT,CALTGILNTEAFF
NA,TRBV30,TRBJ2-3,NA,TGTGCCTGGTCTCCGGGACAAAGGGCAGATACGCAGTATTTT,CAWSPGQRADTQYF
TRBD2,TRBV11-2,TRBJ2-1,NA,TGTGCCAGCAGCTTCATGACGGGAGGAGGGAATGAGCAGTTCTTC,CASSFMTGGGNEQFF
NA,TRBV6-5,TRBJ1-1,few,TGTGCCAGCAGTTATAGGGGCGAGAACACTGAAGCTTTCTTT,CASSYRGENTEAFF
NA,TRBV20-1,TRBJ2-7,NA,TGCAGTGCTGACGGGACTTTCGAGCAGTACTTC,CSADGTFEQYF
NA,TRBV5-5,TRBJ1-2,NA,TGTGCCAGCAGCTTGGAGAGCAGGGCGAATAACTATGGCTACACCTTC,CASSLESRANNYGYTF
TRBD2,TRBV4-2,TRBJ2-5,once,TGTGCCAGCAGCCAAGAGGGGACTAGGGGCGAGACCCAGTACTTC,CASSQEGTRGETQYF
TRBD2,TRBV5-1,TRBJ2-5,few,TGCGCCAGCAGCTTGACGGGAGGGTACCAAGAGACCCAGTACTTC,CASSLTGGYQETQYF
NA,TRBV5-1,TRBJ1-1,NA,TGCGCCAGCAGCTTGGGGGGGGGAGGGAGGCACACTGAAGCTTTCTTT,CASSLGGGGRHTEAFF
NA,TRBV6-6,TRBJ2-7,NA,TGTGCCAGCTCCCACGGGGACACCTACGAGCAGTACTTC,CASSHGDTYEQYF
NA,TRBV9,TRBJ1-3,once,TGTGCCAGCAGCCCAGTGGGGGGGATGTCTGGAAACACCATATATTTT,CASSPVGGMSGNTIYF
NA,TRBV5-1,TRBJ2-7,NA,TGCGCCAGCAGCTTGGAGGGTCCTGGAGGCTACGAGCAGTACTTC,CASSLEGPGGYEQYF
NA,TRBV7-9,TRBJ1-1,NA,TGTGCCAGCAGCTTAGAGTCCCCCCCGCGCGCTTTCTTT,CASSLESPPRAFF
NA,TRBV4-3,TRBJ2-3,NA,TGCGCCAGCAGCCAAGATCTAAGCGTAGGAGATACGCAGTATTTT,CASSQDLSVGDTQYF
NA,TRBV11-3,TRBJ2-1,NA,TGTGCCAGCAGCTTACGGGAGCCCGGGACTGGATACAATGAGCAGTTCTTC,CASSLREPGTGYNEQFF
TRBD1,TRBV6-5,TRBJ2-7,NA,TGTGCCAGCAGCCCCCGACAGGGGCGGTACGAGCAGTACTTC,CASSPRQGRYEQYF
TRBD1,TRBV5-4,TRBJ1-1,few,TGTGCCAGCAGTCCGGGACAGACCATATCTTACACTGAAGCTTTCTTT,CASSPGQTISYTEAFF
NA,TRBV7-8,TRBJ2-1,NA,TGTGCCAGCAGCCCCCCGGTTGCGGGGCACTCCTACAATGAGCAGTTCTTC,CASSPPVAGHSYNEQFF
NA,TRBV5-5,TRBJ1-6,NA,TGTGCCAGCAGCTTGGTCGGCGGGGGGAACAATTCACCCCTCCACTTT,CASSLVGGGNNSPLHF
NA,TRBV23-1,TRBJ2-1,NA,TGCGCCAGCAGCTCTATCGTCCCCAATGAGCAGTTCTTC,CASSSIVPNEQFF
NA,TRBV2,TRBJ1-3,NA,TGTGCCAGCAAAAACGAACAGGGTTCGGGAAACACCATATATTTT,CASKNEQGSGNTIYF
TRBD2,TRBV4-3,TRBJ2-4,NA,TGCGCCAGCAGCCAGGGCCCTAACGGGGGGGCGAACATTCAGTACTTC,CASSQGPNGGANIQYF
TRBD1,TRBV6-5,TRBJ1-2,few,TGTGCCAGCAGTTACTCGGCCGGACAGGGGAGTTACACCTTC,CASSYSAGQGSYTF
NA,TRBV5-1,TRBJ1-1,NA,TGCGCCAGCAGCTTGGTCGGGGGGGAGGGCACTGAAGCTTTCTTT,CASSLVGGEGTEAFF
NA,TRBV7-9,TRBJ2-7,few,TGTGCCAGCAGCCTACCGTCCGGGACTCCTAACGAGCAGTACTTC,CASSLPSGTPNEQYF
TRBD2,TRBV19,TRBJ2-1,NA,TGTGCCACCAAGCAAGCGGGGGGAGGGGATGAGCAGTTCTTC,CATKQAGGGDEQFF
NA,TRBV2,TRBJ2-1,few,TGTGCCAGCAGTGCGGTGGGGGGGCCTAACAATGAGCAGTTCTTC,CASSAVGGPNNEQFF
NA,TRBV10-3,TRBJ1-6,NA,TGTGCCATCAGTCAGGGGTCTATGGATTCACCCCTCCACTTT,CAISQGSMDSPLHF
NA,TRBV18,TRBJ1-2,NA,TGTGCCAGCTCACCGGAGGCGAGGGGCTACACCTTC,CASSPEARGYTF
NA,TRBV28,TRBJ1-1,few,TGTGCCAGCAGTCGACCGGACACTCTCGAAGCTTTCTTT,CASSRPDTLEAFF
NA,TRBV19,TRBJ1-1,NA,TGTGCCAGTAGTGTTCTCGTATCTAGTCAGAGCACTGAAGCTTTCTTT,CASSVLVSSQSTEAFF
TRBD1,TRBV27,TRBJ2-7,NA,TGTGCCAGCAGCCATACAGGGGGCTGGGACTACGAGCAGTACTTC,CASSHTGGWDYEQYF
TRBD2,TRBV15,TRBJ2-5,NA,TGTGCCACCAGCACCTCACTAGCGAACTTGGCGACCCAGTACTTC,CATSTSLANLATQYF
TRBD2,TRBV5-4,TRBJ2-1,NA,TGTGCCAGCAGCTTGTGGACTAGCGGGTACAATGAGCAGTTCTTC,CASSLWTSGYNEQFF
NA,TRBV6-5,TRBJ2-3,NA,TGTGCCAGCGGTGAGGGGGCAGATACGCAGTATTTT,CASGEGADTQYF
TRBD1,TRBV7-6,TRBJ2-7,NA,TGTGCCAGCAGCTTACAGGGGGTACACTCCTACGAGCAGTACTTC,CASSLQGVHSYEQYF
NA,TRBV29-1,TRBJ2-3,NA,TGCAGCGTTGGGGAGGATACGCAGTATTTT,CSVGEDTQYF
TRBD2,TRBV9,TRBJ2-7,NA,TGTGCCAGCAGCGTATCCTCGACTAGCGGCTCCTACGAGCAGTACTTC,CASSVSSTSGSYEQYF
NA,TRBV5-1,TRBJ2-3,NA,TGCGCCAGCAGAGTGGGCCGCACAGATACGCAGTATTTT,CASRVGRTDTQYF
TRBD1,TRBV29-1,TRBJ1-1,NA,TGCAGCGTCTCCCTCACAGGGGGCACGACTGAAGCTTTCTTT,CSVSLTGGTTEAFF